This T cell receptor (beta chain) originates from a study of tumor and adjacent non-tumor tissue in lung cancer (dated by TCRdb to 2017 to 2018). About the investigation overall: By cancer type, the cohort comprised 12 adenocarcinoma patients, a couple of squamous cell carcinoma patients and 1 small cell lung cancer patient. The roughly 15 enrolled patients, of whom some ten were men and 5 were women, were aged about 30 to 80 years and were diagnosed with TNM stage I to III disease. Sequencing generated a total of more than 95,000,000 productive TCRbeta reads, averaging roughly 4.4 million reads per sample. Bulk TCRbeta repertoires were compared between lung tumor tissue and matched distant non-tumor lung tissue obtained from 15 lung cancer patients. TCRbeta CDR3 sequencing was performed on around 30 paired specimens, with one tumor sample and one normal lung sample collected per patient. What the authors observed across the whole study: A significantly larger cumulative share of the repertoire was made up by the top 100 clones in normal lung than in tumor tissue. The sequencing platform is not named in the methods, and unique molecular identifiers are not mentioned. With only about 16 patients in the cohort, the authors noted that larger samples and more detailed clinical data are needed. Significantly higher TCR diversity (inverse Simpson) was observed in tumor tissue than in normal lung tissue (about 410 vs 180, P = 0.0075, Mann-Whitney U test). Significantly higher TCR diversity was found in younger patients, and higher tumor TCR diversity was associated with shorter overall and disease-free survival. Because peripheral blood was not sequenced, the blood TCRbeta repertoires of the lung cancer patients in the study went unexamined.

Regarding this clonotype: Its antigen target is currently unknown. Compared with germline, one end of the junction differs, possibly owing to a read error.

Libraries were constructed by multiplex PCR. The sequencer listed for this sample is Illumina HiSeq 2500. TCRbeta libraries were constructed through three rounds of nested PCR with primers (Table S4) according to protocols modified from ARM-PCR. PCR products of 200-500 bp were gel-excised and purified with the QIAquick gel extraction kit before sequencing. Regarding the original processing steps: Reads were cleaned with Trimmomatic, merged with FLASH into complete CDR3 sequences, and assigned to V(D)J germline segments with MiTCR. VDJtools was used to compute clonal diversity as the inverse Simpson's index. Productive reads were defined as in-frame sequences without a premature stop codon. The public sequencing data were trimmed at Q25 with fastp and processed into clonotypes with MiXCR by TCRdb, which kept only in-frame beta chains. Every entry covers one CDR3 protein and lists the most common genes and DNA from its rows. The V and J calls shown here were made by TCRdb, not taken from the authors' results. This sample is represented by around 120,000 distinct CDR3 sequences; 60% to 70% of them were singletons. About 13% of the sample lies in the top ten.

Bulk unsorted tissue served as the source for RNA extraction, and RNA quality was assessed using a NanoDrop ND-1000 and an Agilent 2100. Donors were newly diagnosed lung cancer patients admitted for thoracic surgery in China between August and November 2014, without prior chemotherapy. Patients with previous radiotherapy or chemotherapy, or with another concurrent cancer, were excluded from the study. Pieces of surgical tissue measuring about 1-2.1 cm3 were kept in RNAlater solution and held at -80 degrees C until needed. From a lookup of the germline V gene (reference sequence), CDR1 and CDR2 are DFQATT and SNEGSKA. The CDR3 has 14 amino acids, counting the end cysteine and phenylalanine. The sequence is cut down to CDR3 DNA, 42 bases in frame from base 1.

The sequence derives from a man aged 30 to 39 with non-small cell lung cancer. The chain joins TRBV20-1 to TRBJ2-3, with the D call perhaps TRBD1 or TRBD2, as 5 bases match in each case. Sequences were obtained from lung tumor tissue. The bases are TGCAGCCCCGGGACGGGGTTTAGCACAGGTACGCAGTATTTT. The resulting protein is CSPGTGFSTGTQYF.